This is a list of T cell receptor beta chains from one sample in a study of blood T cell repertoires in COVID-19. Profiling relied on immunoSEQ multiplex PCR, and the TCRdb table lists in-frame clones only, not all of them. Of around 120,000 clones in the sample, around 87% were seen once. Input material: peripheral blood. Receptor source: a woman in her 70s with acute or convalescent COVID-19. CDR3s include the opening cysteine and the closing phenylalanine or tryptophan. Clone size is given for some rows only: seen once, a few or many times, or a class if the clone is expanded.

cdr3_aa: CASSLSVRPNQPQHF
v_call: TRBV28
clone_size: NA
cdr3_length: 15
j_call: TRBJ1-5

cdr3_aa: CASSEESPNTGELFF
v_call: TRBV6-1
clone_size: NA
cdr3_length: 15
j_call: TRBJ2-2

cdr3_aa: CAWSVVGREQYF
v_call: TRBV30
clone_size: NA
cdr3_length: 12
j_call: TRBJ2-7

cdr3_aa: CAWSTGLQETQYF
v_call: TRBV30
clone_size: NA
cdr3_length: 13
j_call: TRBJ2-5

cdr3_aa: CASSSTVSGANVLTF
v_call: TRBV7-3
clone_size: NA
cdr3_length: 15
j_call: TRBJ2-6

cdr3_aa: CASSTTGKAFF
v_call: TRBV28
clone_size: once
cdr3_length: 11
j_call: TRBJ1-1

cdr3_aa: CASKMGTTFYEQYF
v_call: TRBV7-2
clone_size: NA
cdr3_length: 14
j_call: TRBJ2-7

cdr3_aa: CASTSHPRSFWGYTF
v_call: TRBV5-1
clone_size: NA
cdr3_length: 15
j_call: TRBJ1-2

cdr3_aa: CASSWAGGQKGQLF
v_call: TRBV28
clone_size: NA
cdr3_length: 14
j_call: TRBJ2-1

cdr3_aa: CSVGTSGGFYEQYF
v_call: TRBV29-1
clone_size: NA
cdr3_length: 14
j_call: TRBJ2-7

cdr3_aa: CASSPRGRYEQYF
v_call: TRBV28
clone_size: NA
cdr3_length: 13
j_call: TRBJ2-7

cdr3_aa: CASSSGQRTVYEQYF
v_call: TRBV5-1
clone_size: once
cdr3_length: 15
j_call: TRBJ2-7

cdr3_aa: CATSDAATTGQPQHF
v_call: TRBV24-1
clone_size: NA
cdr3_length: 15
j_call: TRBJ1-5

cdr3_aa: CASSVTSGEISEQYF
v_call: TRBV2
clone_size: once
cdr3_length: 15
j_call: TRBJ2-7

cdr3_aa: CASRNRPGQVTGELFF
v_call: TRBV12-2
clone_size: once
cdr3_length: 16
j_call: TRBJ2-2

cdr3_aa: CASTIQGTTEAFF
v_call: TRBV6-5
clone_size: NA
cdr3_length: 13
j_call: TRBJ1-1

cdr3_aa: CASSYSDRDRDF
v_call: TRBV6-6
clone_size: NA
cdr3_length: 12
j_call: TRBJ1-1

cdr3_aa: CASSLMGGVSSYNEQFF
v_call: TRBV7-3
clone_size: NA
cdr3_length: 17
j_call: TRBJ2-1

cdr3_aa: CASSQDWSRGTQYF
v_call: TRBV3-1/TRBV3-2
clone_size: NA
cdr3_length: 14
j_call: TRBJ2-5

cdr3_aa: CASRVSGESFETQYF
v_call: TRBV3-1/TRBV3-2
clone_size: NA
cdr3_length: 15
j_call: TRBJ2-5

cdr3_aa: CASSESLEGKYF
v_call: TRBV10-1
clone_size: NA
cdr3_length: 12
j_call: TRBJ2-5

cdr3_aa: CATSDFGQGEETQYF
v_call: TRBV24-1
clone_size: NA
cdr3_length: 15
j_call: TRBJ2-5

cdr3_aa: CASSLVASGYGYTF
v_call: TRBV28
clone_size: NA
cdr3_length: 14
j_call: TRBJ1-2

cdr3_aa: CASRDGTGAWGYTF
v_call: TRBV2
clone_size: NA
cdr3_length: 14
j_call: TRBJ1-2

cdr3_aa: CAITSSGQGDSPLHF
v_call: TRBV21-1
clone_size: NA
cdr3_length: 15
j_call: TRBJ1-6

cdr3_aa: CASSPQGARVEFF
v_call: TRBV28
clone_size: NA
cdr3_length: 13
j_call: TRBJ2-1

cdr3_aa: CASSYRARANQPQHF
v_call: TRBV6-2/TRBV6-3
clone_size: NA
cdr3_length: 15
j_call: TRBJ1-5

cdr3_aa: CASSFTVGTANTEAFF
v_call: TRBV5-1
clone_size: NA
cdr3_length: 16
j_call: TRBJ1-1

cdr3_aa: CATSDGTGGSIYEKLFF
v_call: TRBV24-1
clone_size: NA
cdr3_length: 17
j_call: TRBJ1-4

cdr3_aa: CASASARLGRSNSPLHF
v_call: TRBV2
clone_size: NA
cdr3_length: 17
j_call: TRBJ1-6

cdr3_aa: CASSQDLEVYGYTF
v_call: TRBV3-1/TRBV3-2
clone_size: once
cdr3_length: 14
j_call: TRBJ1-2

cdr3_aa: CASSFAVQPGLEQFF
v_call: TRBV28
clone_size: NA
cdr3_length: 15
j_call: TRBJ2-1

cdr3_aa: CASSLEQAGYTF
v_call: TRBV7-9
clone_size: NA
cdr3_length: 12
j_call: TRBJ1-2

cdr3_aa: CASSEQGQDLGQPQHF
v_call: TRBV2
clone_size: few
cdr3_length: 16
j_call: TRBJ1-5

cdr3_aa: CASPDSSELGYEQYF
v_call: TRBV25-1
clone_size: NA
cdr3_length: 15
j_call: TRBJ2-7

cdr3_aa: CASSRTGNGKTEAFF
v_call: TRBV6-6
clone_size: NA
cdr3_length: 15
j_call: TRBJ1-1

cdr3_aa: CASTHEGTKLDTQYF
v_call: TRBV11-2
clone_size: NA
cdr3_length: 15
j_call: TRBJ2-3

cdr3_aa: CASSRNTGELFF
v_call: TRBV5-1
clone_size: once
cdr3_length: 12
j_call: TRBJ2-2

cdr3_aa: CASSSLEQDTHEQYF
v_call: TRBV5-4
clone_size: NA
cdr3_length: 15
j_call: TRBJ2-7

cdr3_aa: CASSLTGIQYGYTF
v_call: TRBV7-2
clone_size: NA
cdr3_length: 14
j_call: TRBJ1-2

cdr3_aa: CASTLLLGLAAWNEQFF
v_call: TRBV27
clone_size: NA
cdr3_length: 17
j_call: TRBJ2-1

cdr3_aa: CASNRESYSPLHF
v_call: TRBV6-5
clone_size: NA
cdr3_length: 13
j_call: TRBJ1-6

cdr3_aa: CATSREAQAAGGRSTQYF
v_call: TRBV15
clone_size: NA
cdr3_length: 18
j_call: TRBJ2-5

cdr3_aa: CASSMGQGRGYTF
v_call: TRBV6-2/TRBV6-3
clone_size: NA
cdr3_length: 13
j_call: TRBJ1-2

cdr3_aa: CASSWVSVNEAFF
v_call: TRBV28
clone_size: NA
cdr3_length: 13
j_call: TRBJ1-1

cdr3_aa: CASSYDLDRKVADTQYF
v_call: TRBV5-1
clone_size: NA
cdr3_length: 17
j_call: TRBJ2-3